The rows below give T cell receptor beta chains drawn from one sample of a study of blood T cell repertoires in COVID-19. Some clones are missing from TCRdb's copy, which holds only in-frame ones; the method was immunoSEQ multiplex PCR. The table records about 240,000 clones, roughly 83% of them present only once. Sequenced sample: peripheral blood. These receptors were collected from a man older than 75 with acute or convalescent COVID-19. Both conserved end residues are part of each CDR3. D genes are given only for firm matches. Not all rows give a size; the values are once, few, many and, for expanded clones, a class.

clone_size,v_call,j_call,d_call,cdr3_aa,cdr3_nt
NA,TRBV6-5,TRBJ1-2,NA,CASRGEGNLYGYTF,TGTGCCAGCAGGGGGGAGGGGAATCTCTATGGCTACACCTTC
NA,TRBV29-1,TRBJ2-1,NA,CSVEGGDSYNEQFF,TGCAGCGTTGAAGGTGGAGACTCCTACAATGAGCAGTTCTTC
NA,TRBV27,TRBJ1-2,TRBD1,CASSLGDRAANYGYTF,TGTGCCAGCAGTTTAGGGGACAGAGCAGCTAACTATGGCTACACCTTC
few,TRBV6-6,TRBJ2-7,NA,CASSPSGLYEQYF,TGTGCCAGCAGTCCCTCAGGCCTCTACGAGCAGTACTTC
NA,TRBV2,TRBJ1-1,NA,CASSWARSEAFF,TGTGCCAGCAGTTGGGCCCGGTCTGAAGCTTTCTTT
NA,TRBV10-3,TRBJ1-3,NA,CAISESAGSGNTIYF,TGTGCCATCAGTGAGTCGGCAGGCTCTGGAAACACCATATATTTT
NA,TRBV4-3,TRBJ1-1,TRBD1,CASSQDLGQGREAFF,TGCGCCAGCAGCCAAGACCTCGGACAGGGAAGAGAAGCTTTCTTT
NA,TRBV24-1,TRBJ1-5,TRBD1,CATSSGTGNQPQHF,TGTGCCACCAGTTCCGGGACAGGGAATCAGCCCCAGCATTTT
once,TRBV6-4,TRBJ2-1,TRBD2,CASRRAGDSYNEQFF,TGTGCCAGCCGACGGGCGGGGGACTCCTACAATGAGCAGTTCTTC
NA,TRBV5-1,TRBJ1-2,NA,CASSLHRDGYTF,TGCGCCAGCAGCTTACACAGGGATGGCTACACCTTC
NA,TRBV2,TRBJ2-5,TRBD1,CASSETGGRETQYF,TGTGCCAGCAGTGAAACAGGGGGCCGAGAGACCCAGTACTTC
NA,TRBV24-1,TRBJ2-1,TRBD2,CATSDAGLGYNEQFF,TGTGCCACCAGTGATGCGGGACTAGGGTACAATGAGCAGTTCTTC
NA,TRBV15,TRBJ1-3,NA,CATSTERGHNSGNTIYF,TGTGCCACCAGTACAGAGCGAGGACACAACTCTGGAAACACCATATATTTT
NA,TRBV28,TRBJ2-2,NA,CASRVSRGPTGELFF,TGTGCCAGCAGGGTATCCAGGGGTCCTACCGGGGAGCTGTTTTTT
NA,TRBV6-5,TRBJ1-5,NA,CASRENQPQHF,TGTGCCAGCAGAGAGAATCAGCCCCAGCATTTT
NA,TRBV9,TRBJ2-5,TRBD1,CASSPDRGRETQYF,TGTGCCAGCAGCCCCGACAGGGGACGGGAGACCCAGTACTTC
few,TRBV2,TRBJ2-7,TRBD1,CASSVDRGLHEQYF,TGTGCCAGCAGTGTTGACAGGGGGCTGCACGAGCAGTACTTC
NA,TRBV28,TRBJ1-1,TRBD1,CASSLQQGWNTEAFF,TGTGCCAGCAGTTTGCAACAGGGGTGGAACACTGAAGCTTTCTTT
NA,TRBV20-1,TRBJ1-6,NA,CSASNRLNSPLHF,TGCAGTGCTAGTAACAGGCTTAATTCACCCCTCCACTTT
NA,TRBV9,TRBJ2-3,TRBD2,CASSGTTSGRDTQYF,TGTGCCAGCAGCGGGACTACTAGCGGGAGGGATACGCAGTATTTT
once,TRBV19,TRBJ2-1,NA,CASSSVAQVRHEQFF,TGTGCCAGTAGTTCGGTTGCTCAGGTCCGGCATGAGCAGTTCTTC
NA,TRBV5-5,TRBJ1-2,TRBD1,CASSTNTQTGQLGYGYTF,TGTGCCAGCAGCACTAACACCCAGACGGGACAGCTTGGCTATGGCTACACCTTC
once,TRBV6-5,TRBJ1-1,NA,CASSSWQNTEAFF,TGTGCCAGCTCCAGTTGGCAGAACACTGAAGCTTTCTTT
NA,TRBV5-1,TRBJ1-1,NA,CASSESGTTNTEAFF,TGCGCCAGCAGCGAATCCGGGACTACGAACACTGAAGCTTTCTTT
NA,TRBV28,TRBJ2-5,TRBD1,CASRSTGGLPETQYF,TGTGCCAGCAGGTCGACAGGGGGGCTTCCAGAGACCCAGTACTTC
NA,TRBV28,TRBJ2-7,NA,CASSLKGGSYEQYF,TGTGCCAGCAGTTTAAAGGGGGGGTCCTACGAGCAGTACTTC
NA,TRBV12-3/TRBV12-4,TRBJ1-4,TRBD1,CASRTGTSEKLFF,TGTGCCAGCAGGACAGGGACTTCTGAAAAACTGTTTTTT
NA,TRBV25-1,TRBJ1-1,TRBD1,CASSAGQGRQAFF,TGTGCCAGCAGTGCAGGACAGGGGAGGCAAGCTTTCTTT
NA,TRBV12-3/TRBV12-4,TRBJ2-5,NA,CASRHLRETQYF,TGTGCCAGCAGACACTTGCGGGAGACCCAGTACTTC
NA,TRBV3-1/TRBV3-2,TRBJ1-3,NA,CASSQRAEGDTIYF,TGTGCCAGCAGCCAGAGAGCCGAGGGTGACACCATATATTTT
NA,TRBV28,TRBJ2-7,TRBD2,CASRTGGRPHEQYF,TGTGCCAGCAGGACGGGGGGGCGACCCCACGAGCAGTACTTC
NA,TRBV19,TRBJ1-5,NA,CASINFHLFSTIQPQHF,TGTGCCAGCATAAATTTCCATCTGTTCTCCACAATTCAGCCCCAGCATTTT
NA,TRBV23-1,TRBJ1-2,TRBD1,CASSQSDYRTGENYGYTF,TGCGCCAGCAGTCAATCTGATTATCGGACAGGAGAGAACTATGGCTACACCTTC
NA,TRBV6-1,TRBJ2-7,NA,CASSEPRFQQFYEQYF,TGTGCCAGCAGTGAACCCAGATTCCAACAATTCTACGAGCAGTACTTC
NA,TRBV28,TRBJ2-4,NA,CASRGLAKNIQYF,TGTGCCTCTCGGGGACTAGCCAAAAACATTCAGTACTTC
NA,TRBV3-1/TRBV3-2,TRBJ1-2,NA,CASSLRATGGYTF,TGTGCCAGCAGCCTCCGGGCCACGGGGGGCTACACCTTC
NA,TRBV2,TRBJ1-2,NA,CASSETDRANYGYTF,TGTGCCAGCAGTGAGACCGACAGAGCTAACTATGGCTACACCTTC
NA,TRBV9,TRBJ1-2,NA,CASSPQDIWSYGYTF,TGTGCCAGCAGCCCCCAGGACATTTGGAGCTATGGCTACACCTTC
NA,TRBV10-3,TRBJ2-7,NA,CAIRRPGQGYEQYF,TGTGCCATCAGGAGACCAGGGCAAGGGTACGAGCAGTACTTC
NA,TRBV10-1,TRBJ1-1,NA,CASSLGSQNTEAFF,TGCGCCAGCAGTCTGGGGAGCCAGAACACTGAAGCTTTCTTT
NA,TRBV14,TRBJ2-7,NA,CASSQDFAPGQRVYEQYF,TGTGCCAGCAGCCAAGATTTCGCCCCAGGCCAGCGGGTCTACGAGCAGTACTTC
NA,TRBV5-4,TRBJ2-5,NA,CASSLNRETQYF,TGTGCCAGCAGTTTGAACCGGGAGACCCAGTACTTC
NA,TRBV3-1/TRBV3-2,TRBJ1-2,TRBD1,CASSQQGADNYGYTF,TGTGCCAGCAGCCAGCAGGGGGCCGATAACTATGGCTACACCTTC
few,TRBV5-1,TRBJ2-5,TRBD2,CASSATSGRTGETQYF,TGCGCCAGCAGCGCGACTAGCGGGAGGACGGGAGAGACCCAGTACTTC
NA,TRBV6-5,TRBJ1-1,NA,CASLRNTEAFF,TGTGCCAGCCTAAGGAACACTGAAGCTTTCTTT
NA,TRBV6-5,TRBJ2-2,TRBD1,CASRTGVVTGELFF,TGTGCCAGCAGGACAGGGGTTGTCACCGGGGAGCTGTTTTTT
NA,TRBV3-1/TRBV3-2,TRBJ1-5,TRBD1,CASSQQDRAPQHF,TGTGCCAGCAGCCAACAAGACAGGGCGCCCCAGCATTTT
NA,TRBV6-5,TRBJ1-6,NA,CASSLDTGNSPLHF,TGTGCCAGCAGCCTGGACACGGGTAATTCACCCCTCCACTTT
NA,TRBV4-2,TRBJ1-1,TRBD1,CASSPGTGGVNTEAFF,TGTGCCAGCAGCCCGGGGACAGGGGGGGTGAACACTGAAGCTTTCTTT
NA,TRBV28,TRBJ2-5,NA,CASLQQYQETQYF,TGTGCCAGCTTACAGCAGTACCAAGAGACCCAGTACTTC
NA,TRBV18,TRBJ2-7,TRBD2,CASSPLSGGTSEQYF,TGTGCCAGCTCACCACTTAGCGGGGGGACCTCCGAGCAGTACTTC
once,TRBV3-1/TRBV3-2,TRBJ1-2,TRBD1,CASSQDRGLTHYGYTF,TGTGCCAGCAGCCAGGACAGGGGCCTAACCCACTATGGCTACACCTTC
NA,TRBV28,TRBJ2-3,TRBD2,CASTSLGGGLAIQYF,TGTGCCAGCACTTCACTAGGGGGGGGACTAGCGATTCAGTATTTT
NA,TRBV7-6,TRBJ1-1,TRBD1,CASSFGQGAGTEAFF,TGTGCCAGCAGCTTCGGACAGGGGGCTGGGACTGAAGCTTTCTTT
NA,TRBV19,TRBJ1-5,NA,CASSSPARGSNQPQHF,TGTGCCAGTAGTTCTCCCGCGCGGGGTAGCAATCAGCCCCAGCATTTT